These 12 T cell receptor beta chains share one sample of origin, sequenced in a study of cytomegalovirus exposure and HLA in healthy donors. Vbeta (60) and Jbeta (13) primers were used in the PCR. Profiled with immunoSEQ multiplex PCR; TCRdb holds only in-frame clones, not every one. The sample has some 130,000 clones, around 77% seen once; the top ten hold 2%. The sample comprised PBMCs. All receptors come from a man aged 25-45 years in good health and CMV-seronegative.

The CDR3: CASSLAGVRPFYEQYF. CDR3 nucleotides: TGTGCCAGCAGTTTAGCGGGAGTCCGTCCCTTCTACGAGCAGTACTTC. This chain joins TRBV28 and TRBJ2-7; 7 bases map to TRBD2. The germline V gene encodes CDR1 MDHEN and CDR2 SYDVKM. The junction had 10 bases not matched to a gene; V was cut back by 2 bases and J by 3 bases. The CDR3 spans 16 residues.

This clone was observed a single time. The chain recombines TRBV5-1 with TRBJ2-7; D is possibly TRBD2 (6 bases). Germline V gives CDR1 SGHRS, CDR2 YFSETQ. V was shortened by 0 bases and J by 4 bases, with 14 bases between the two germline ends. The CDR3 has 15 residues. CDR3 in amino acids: CASSLGGGIEYEQYF. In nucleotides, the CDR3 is TGCGCCAGCAGCTTGGGAGGCGGGATCGAATACGAGCAGTACTTC.

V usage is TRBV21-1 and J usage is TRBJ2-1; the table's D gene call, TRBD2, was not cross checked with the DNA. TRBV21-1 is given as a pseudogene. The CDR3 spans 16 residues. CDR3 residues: CASSKLGGRAYNEQFF. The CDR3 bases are TGTGCCAGCAGCAAATTGGGCGGGAGAGCTTACAATGAGCAGTTCTTC.

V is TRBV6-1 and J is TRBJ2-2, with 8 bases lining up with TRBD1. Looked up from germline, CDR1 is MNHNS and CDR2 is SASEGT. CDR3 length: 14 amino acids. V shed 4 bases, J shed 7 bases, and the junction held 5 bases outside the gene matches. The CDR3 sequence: CASSVTGASGELFF. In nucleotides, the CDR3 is TGTGCCAGCAGTGTGACAGGGGCGAGCGGGGAGCTGTTTTTT.

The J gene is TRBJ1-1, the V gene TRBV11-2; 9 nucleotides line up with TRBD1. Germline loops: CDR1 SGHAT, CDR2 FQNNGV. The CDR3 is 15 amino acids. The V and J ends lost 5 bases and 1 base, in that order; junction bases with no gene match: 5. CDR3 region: CASSKWDRENTEAFF. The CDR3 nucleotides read TGTGCCAGCAGCAAATGGGACAGGGAGAACACTGAAGCTTTCTTT.

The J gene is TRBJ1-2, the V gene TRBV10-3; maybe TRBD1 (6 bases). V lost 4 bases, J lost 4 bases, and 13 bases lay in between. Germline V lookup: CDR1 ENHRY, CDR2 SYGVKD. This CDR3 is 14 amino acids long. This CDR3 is CAISVDRMTYGYTF. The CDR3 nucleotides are TGTGCCATCAGTGTTGACAGGATGACCTATGGCTACACCTTC.

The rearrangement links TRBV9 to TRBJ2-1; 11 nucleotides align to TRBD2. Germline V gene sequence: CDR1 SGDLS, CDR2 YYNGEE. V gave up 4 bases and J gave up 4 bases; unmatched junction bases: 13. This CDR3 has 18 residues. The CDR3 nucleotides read TGTGCCAGCAGCCCCCAAATCGGGCTAGCGGGGGGTTACAATGAGCAGTTCTTC. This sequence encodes CASSPQIGLAGGYNEQFF. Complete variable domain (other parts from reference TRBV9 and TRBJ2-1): DSGVTQTPKHLITATGQRVTLRCSPRSGDLSVYWYQQSLDQGLQFLIQYYNGEERAKGNILERFSAQQFPDLHSELNLSSLELGDSALYFCASSPQIGLAGGYNEQFFGPGTRLTVL.

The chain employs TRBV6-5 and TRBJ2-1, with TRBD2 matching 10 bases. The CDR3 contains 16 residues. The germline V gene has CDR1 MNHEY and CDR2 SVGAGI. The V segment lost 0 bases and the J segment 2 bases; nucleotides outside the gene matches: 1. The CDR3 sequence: CASSYSTSGPYNEQFF. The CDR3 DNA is TGTGCCAGCAGTTACTCGACTAGCGGGCCCTACAATGAGCAGTTCTTC.

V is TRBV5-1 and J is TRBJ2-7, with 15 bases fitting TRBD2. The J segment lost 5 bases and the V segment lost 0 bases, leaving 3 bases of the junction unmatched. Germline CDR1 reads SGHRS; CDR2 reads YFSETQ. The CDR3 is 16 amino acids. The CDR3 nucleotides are TGCGCCAGCAGCTTGGGGACTAGCGGGAGGGCCCACGAGCAGTACTTC. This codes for CASSLGTSGRAHEQYF.

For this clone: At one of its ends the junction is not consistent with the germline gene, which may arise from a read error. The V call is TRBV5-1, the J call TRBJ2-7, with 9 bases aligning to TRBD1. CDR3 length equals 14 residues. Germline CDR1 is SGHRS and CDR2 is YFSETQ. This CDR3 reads CAGSAGQGVGEQYF. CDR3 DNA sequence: TGCGCCGGCAGCGCGGGACAGGGAGTAGGCGAGCAGTACTTC.

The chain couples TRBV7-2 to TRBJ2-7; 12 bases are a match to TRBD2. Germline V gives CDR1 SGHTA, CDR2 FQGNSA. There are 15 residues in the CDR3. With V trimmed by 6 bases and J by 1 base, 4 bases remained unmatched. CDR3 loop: CASSRLAGVSYEQYF. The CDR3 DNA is TGTGCCAGCAGTCGACTAGCGGGAGTGTCCTACGAGCAGTACTTC.

CDR3 region: CASSRTDGRDNSNQPQHF. CDR3 in DNA: TGTGCCAGCTCCCGAACGGACGGCAGGGATAATAGCAATCAGCCCCAGCATTTT. The chain combines TRBV18 with TRBJ1-5; D possibly corresponds to TRBD1 (5 bases). Trimming took 6 bases from V and 0 from J, leaving 21 bases between them. This CDR3 spans 18 amino acids. Germline CDR1 reads KGHSH; CDR2 reads LQKENI.